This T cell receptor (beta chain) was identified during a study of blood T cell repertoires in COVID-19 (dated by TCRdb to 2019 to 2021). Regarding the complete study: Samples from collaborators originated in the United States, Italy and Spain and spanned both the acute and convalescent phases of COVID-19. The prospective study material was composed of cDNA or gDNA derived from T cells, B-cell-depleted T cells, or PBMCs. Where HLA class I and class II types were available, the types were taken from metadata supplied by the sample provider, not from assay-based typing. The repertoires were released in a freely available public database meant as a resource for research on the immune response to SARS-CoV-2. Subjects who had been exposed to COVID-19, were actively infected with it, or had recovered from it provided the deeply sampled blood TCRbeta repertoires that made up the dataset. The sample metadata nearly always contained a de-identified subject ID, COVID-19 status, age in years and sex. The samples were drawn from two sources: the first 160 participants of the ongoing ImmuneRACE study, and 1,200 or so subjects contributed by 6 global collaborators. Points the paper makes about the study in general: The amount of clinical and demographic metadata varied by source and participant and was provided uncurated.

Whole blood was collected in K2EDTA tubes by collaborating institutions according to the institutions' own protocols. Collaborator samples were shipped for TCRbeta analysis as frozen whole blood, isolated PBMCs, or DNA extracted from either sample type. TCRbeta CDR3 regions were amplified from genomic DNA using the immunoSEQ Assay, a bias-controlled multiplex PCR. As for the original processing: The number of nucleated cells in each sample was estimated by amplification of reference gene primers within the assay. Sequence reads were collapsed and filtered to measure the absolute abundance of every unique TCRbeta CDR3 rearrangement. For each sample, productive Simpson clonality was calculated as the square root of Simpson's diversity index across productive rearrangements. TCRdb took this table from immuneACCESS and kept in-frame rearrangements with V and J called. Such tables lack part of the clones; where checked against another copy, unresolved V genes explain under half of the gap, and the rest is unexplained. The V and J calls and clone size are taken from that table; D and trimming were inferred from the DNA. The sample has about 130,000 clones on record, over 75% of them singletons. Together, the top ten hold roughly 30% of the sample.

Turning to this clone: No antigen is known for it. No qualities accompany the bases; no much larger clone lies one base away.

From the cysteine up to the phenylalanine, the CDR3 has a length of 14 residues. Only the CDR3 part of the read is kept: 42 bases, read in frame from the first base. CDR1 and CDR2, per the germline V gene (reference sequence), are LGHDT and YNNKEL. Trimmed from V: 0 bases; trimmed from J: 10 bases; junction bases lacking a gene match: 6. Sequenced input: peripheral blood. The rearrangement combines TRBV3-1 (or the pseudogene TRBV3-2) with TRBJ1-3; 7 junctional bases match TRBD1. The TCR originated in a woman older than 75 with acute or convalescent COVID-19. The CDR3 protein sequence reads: CASSQDYGDRTIYF. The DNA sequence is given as TGTGCCAGCAGCCAAGATTACGGGGACAGAACCATATATTTT.